This is a list of T cell receptor beta chains from one sample in a study of blood T cell repertoires in COVID-19. The protocol was immunoSEQ multiplex PCR, while the TCRdb copy is restricted to in-frame clones and leaves out a portion. Here the sample spans 25,000 to 35,000 clones, over 90% being singletons. The sample consisted of peripheral blood. The receptors shown here come from a human donor in a cohort sampled during active COVID-19. The CDR3 runs from the conserved cysteine through the conserved F or W. A D gene is named only where the DNA matches it firmly.

v_gene: TRBV9
j_gene: TRBJ2-5
d_gene: TRBD2
CDR3aa: CASSVGTGTSGKTGQETQYF
CDR3nt: TGTGCCAGCAGCGTGGGGACCGGGACTAGCGGGAAGACAGGGCAAGAGACCCAGTACTTC

v_gene: TRBV5-1
j_gene: TRBJ1-4
d_gene: NA
CDR3aa: CASSLGPGNEKLFF
CDR3nt: TGCGCCAGCAGCTTGGGACCGGGAAATGAAAAACTGTTTTTT

v_gene: TRBV3-1/TRBV3-2
j_gene: TRBJ2-3
d_gene: TRBD1
CDR3aa: CASSPSPGTGEADTQYF
CDR3nt: TGTGCCAGCAGCCCGAGCCCCGGGACAGGGGAGGCAGATACGCAGTATTTT

v_gene: TRBV5-6
j_gene: TRBJ1-4
d_gene: NA
CDR3aa: CASSSKTGHTNEKLFF
CDR3nt: TGTGCCAGCAGCTCGAAAACGGGACACACCAATGAAAAACTGTTTTTT

v_gene: TRBV9
j_gene: TRBJ2-7
d_gene: NA
CDR3aa: CASSSKGGDEQYF
CDR3nt: TGTGCCAGCAGCTCAAAAGGAGGCGACGAGCAGTACTTC

v_gene: TRBV3-1/TRBV3-2
j_gene: TRBJ2-3
d_gene: TRBD2
CDR3aa: CASSQDYLAGGWSADTQYF
CDR3nt: TGTGCCAGCAGCCAAGATTACCTAGCGGGAGGGTGGTCGGCAGATACGCAGTATTTT

v_gene: TRBV30
j_gene: TRBJ1-4
d_gene: NA
CDR3aa: CAWVSSNEKLFF
CDR3nt: TGTGCCTGGGTCTCCTCTAATGAAAAACTGTTTTTT

v_gene: TRBV12-3/TRBV12-4
j_gene: TRBJ1-4
d_gene: NA
CDR3aa: CASSSGIEKLFF
CDR3nt: TGTGCCAGCAGTTCAGGGATTGAAAAACTGTTTTTT

v_gene: TRBV27
j_gene: TRBJ2-3
d_gene: TRBD1
CDR3aa: CASQDRGPTDTQYF
CDR3nt: TGTGCCAGCCAGGACAGGGGACCCACAGATACGCAGTATTTT

v_gene: TRBV5-4
j_gene: TRBJ1-4
d_gene: TRBD1
CDR3aa: CASSRAGTGGAGGEKLFF
CDR3nt: TGTGCCAGCAGCCGGGCCGGGACAGGGGGCGCAGGAGGGGAAAAACTGTTTTTT

v_gene: TRBV5-3
j_gene: TRBJ2-5
d_gene: TRBD2
CDR3aa: CARSHPEITFGGLEGETQYF
CDR3nt: TGTGCCAGAAGCCACCCTGAAATAACCTTCGGGGGACTAGAAGGGGAGACCCAGTACTTC

v_gene: TRBV7-9
j_gene: TRBJ2-5
d_gene: TRBD2
CDR3aa: CASTRKSGRGETQYF
CDR3nt: TGTGCCAGCACCCGTAAAAGCGGGAGAGGAGAGACCCAGTACTTC